This T cell receptor (beta chain) was identified in a study of T-cell reconstitution after alpha-beta-depleted transplantation in children (dated by TCRdb to 2015 to 2016). At the level of the whole study: Using TCR repertoire profiling, the study followed T-cell immune reconstitution in a quantitative way in children after TCRalphabeta/CD19-depleted allogeneic hematopoietic cell transplantation.

Libraries were prepared through PCR. Sequencing instrument: Illumina HiSeq 2500. TCR library preparation used molecular barcoding, with unique molecular identifiers applied to normalize quantification of the TCRbeta repertoire. The public reads were run again by TCRdb, first through fastp at Q25 and then through MiXCR, and only productive beta chains were kept. When rows share a CDR3 protein, they turn into one entry using the most common DNA and genes. A total of around 680,000 distinct CDR3 sequences appear in this sample, roughly 15% of them only once. 0.8% to 1.1% of the sample goes to the ten largest clones. This clonotype showed up many times. Its antigen has not been determined. No base qualities exist here, and no much larger clone lies one base off it. V is reduced by 6 bases and J by 1 base, leaving a spacing of 18 bases between them. Measured from the cysteine to the phenylalanine, the CDR3 is 15 residues long. CDR3 DNA only is kept here, 45 bases in frame from base 1. According to the germline V gene (reference sequence), CDR1 reads DFQATT and CDR2 reads SNEGSKA.

This specimen consisted of PBMCs from the stem cell graft donor, obtained from the stem cell graft. The chain joins TRBV20-1 to TRBJ1-1; there is no confident call for the D gene. The sequence came from a human donor who donated a stem cell graft to a child with acute myeloid leukemia. The CDR3 corresponds to CSALNPGKSNTEAFF. The DNA reads as follows: TGCAGTGCCCTAAACCCCGGGAAGTCGAACACTGAAGCTTTCTTT.